This TCR beta chain was retrieved from a study of blood T cell repertoires in COVID-19. About the study: Collection of acute and convalescent COVID-19 samples took place in the United States, Italy and Spain. From T cells, B-cell-depleted T cells, or PBMCs came the material, which was cDNA or gDNA.

Germline CDR1 is SEHNR and CDR2 is FQNEAQ (reference sequence). CDR3 size: 15 residues. J was trimmed by 4 bases and V by 7 bases; bases with no gene match: 11. This clone was observed a handful of times. Original methodology: Scientists estimated how many nucleated cells there were by amplifying reference gene primers. The table came from immunoSEQ multiplex PCR; TCRdb's copy has only in-frame clones and leaves some out. The DNA gave D and trimming, while V, J and clone size come from that table. The repertoire holds about 35,000 clones, with about 91% as singletons. The sample consisted of peripheral blood. This clonotype was sampled from an older woman with active COVID-19. The V and J genes are TRBV7-9 and TRBJ2-3; the match to TRBD1 covers 7 bases. The CDR3, as DNA: TGTGCCAGCATCAAATCTAGAGGGGGCGCAGATACGCAGTATTTT. Its translation is CASIKSRGGADTQYF.